This TCR beta chain was profiled in a study of regulatory T cells in long-lasting Graves disease. Background on the study: Graves' patients who were just diagnosed had used antithyroid drugs for under 3 months.

Ten or more counts support this clonotype. Its antigen is unknown. According to the study, TCR beta libraries were built with iRepertoire HTBI primers and CDR3-region Arm-PCR. One entry per CDR3 protein results from TCRdb running MiXCR on the multiplex PCR reads. The data hold roughly 400,000 distinct CDR3 sequences, with about 15% observed a single time. Study observations and caveats: Newly diagnosed patients shared about a thousand public clonotypes; persistent patients shared approximately 2,700. Persistent Graves' patients showed less TCR diversity than newly diagnosed patients showed.

The sample's time point: newly diagnosed GD, antithyroid drugs for less than 3 months. PBMCs were the source of the RNA used for TCR sequencing. These data were also filed under a second study, of T cells in Graves' hyperthyroidism and ophthalmopathy.

Sequencing was performed on peripheral blood mononuclear cells (PBMCs), taken at new diagnosis, from a patient treated with antithyroid drugs. This receptor was taken from a woman aged 40 to 49 with Graves disease.

The CDR3 here is CASSPDSGTEKLFF. The CDR3 nucleotides read TGTGCCAGCTCTCCGGACAGCGGAACTGAAAAACTGTTTTTT. The gene calls are TRBV18 and TRBJ1-4, with D tentatively TRBD1 (6 bases). The CDR3 loop spans 14 amino acids. In germline, CDR1 is KGHSH, CDR2 LQKENI. V was clipped by 6 bases and J by 7 bases, with 15 bases between them. Combining the CDR3 with reference TRBV18 and TRBJ1-4 gives the whole variable domain NAGVMQNPRHLVRRRGQEARLRCSPMKGHSHVYWYRQLPEEGLKFMVYLQKENIIDESGMPKERFSAEFPKEGPSILRIQQVVRGDSAAYFCASSPDSGTEKLFFGSGTQLSVL.